This section outlines one T cell receptor beta chain sequence together with its context. The antigen this receptor binds is unknown. There are no base qualities to consult, and no much larger clone falls within one base. Library generation was performed with the immunoSEQ multiplex PCR assay. The source is immuneACCESS, and TCRdb retained only in-frame sequences with V and J called. Part of the clones is not carried over; for the studies checked, unresolved V genes explain less than half of this, and the remainder is unexplained. The sample profile shows 4,000 to 6,000 clones; approximately 10% of them were found once. The top ten constitute more than 2% of the sample. The V and J ends are trimmed by 3 bases and 0 bases, leaving 14 bases between them. The CDR3 contains 16 residues, cysteine and phenylalanine counted. Of all the DNA, just the CDR3 is kept, 48 bases in frame from base 1. The CDR1 and CDR2 encoded by the germline V gene are SGDLS and YYNGEE.

The sample is drawn from a study of tumour-infiltrating T cells in Burkitt lymphoma (TCRdb year 2020). Turning to the overall study: When TCR repertoire data were correlated with clinical outcome, productive clonality turned out to predict both overall and progression-free survival, independent of established prognosticators, age at diagnosis among them.

The TCR was taken from a human donor with diffuse large B-cell lymphoma. The chain joins TRBV9 to TRBJ2-3, with the D segment identity uncertain. Specimen: tumor tissue. The CDR3 in this case is CASSAIKGPSTDTQYF. The nucleotides are TGTGCCAGCAGCGCCATCAAGGGTCCAAGCACAGATACGCAGTATTTT. Outside the CDR3, residues come from the reference TRBV9 and TRBJ2-3 proteins, so the full variable domain is: DSGVTQTPKHLITATGQRVTLRCSPRSGDLSVYWYQQSLDQGLQFLIQYYNGEERAKGNILERFSAQQFPDLHSELNLSSLELGDSALYFCASSAIKGPSTDTQYFGPGTRLTVL.